The 9 T cell receptor beta chains below all came from one sample that was sequenced in a study of T cells in Graves' hyperthyroidism and ophthalmopathy. Regions amplified from RNA transcripts were the TCR beta CDR3 regions. The primer set for the first-round RT-PCR of the TCR CDR3 was HTBI. TCRdb reprocessed the multiplex PCR reads via MiXCR and lists one record per CDR3 protein. The data contain about 540,000 distinct CDR3 sequences, about 43% of them singletons. Input material: peripheral blood or thyroid tissue (not recorded which). Receptors originate from a woman in her late teens or twenties with Graves' hyperthyroidism.

A word on this clonotype: The junction differs from germline at one of its ends, possibly a read error. The chain employs TRBV6-4 and TRBJ2-1; 13 bases are a match to TRBD2. The germline V gene encodes CDR1 MRHNA and CDR2 SNTAGT. The CDR3 runs 14 residues. The CDR3 here is CASSDRLAGGEQSF. CDR3 coding DNA: TGTGCCAGCAGTGACAGACTAGCGGGAGGTGAGCAGTCCTTC.

This clonotype was observed a few times. CDR3 DNA: TGTGCCAGCAGCCCCTGGGGGGGGAACACTGAAGCTTTCTTT. This codes for CASSPWGGNTEAFF. The chain links TRBV11-3 to TRBJ1-1; D is possibly TRBD1 (5 bases). V lost 5 bases and J 1 base, leaving 11 bases between the germline ends. CDR1 is SGHNT and CDR2 is YENEEA in the germline V gene. The CDR3 length is 14 residues.

This clonotype was picked up many times. One end of the junction fails to match germline, which may point to a read error. The J gene is TRBJ2-5, the V gene TRBV29-1; unclear D gene. There are 17 residues in the CDR3. Germline values: CDR1 SQVTM, CDR2 ANQGSEA. The CDR3 sequence: CSVEWSSERSLQGTQYF. In nucleotides, the CDR3 is TGCAGCGTTGAATGGAGTTCGGAACGGAGCCTGCAAGGGACCCAGTACTTC.

On this clonotype itself: A much larger clone differs by one base, so this may be a read error. The chain joins TRBV5-1 to TRBJ2-7; 13 nucleotides agree with TRBD2. CDR3 length: 14 residues. After removal of 3 bases from V and 6 bases from J, the junction contained 3 bases not matched to a gene. Germline V lookup: CDR1 SGHRS, CDR2 YFSETQ. Written as DNA, the CDR3 is TGCGCCAGCAGCTGGGGACTAGCGGGACGCGAGCAGTACTTC. Amino acids: CASSWGLAGREQYF.

In its sample, this clonotype was seen a few times. This chain uses TRBV29-1 with TRBJ1-1, with D unclear. From germline, CDR1 is SQVTM and CDR2 ANQGSEA. V was shortened by 5 bases and J by 2 bases, with 12 bases between the two germline ends. This CDR3 comprises 13 residues. This CDR3 reads CSVRAGSNTEAFF. Written as DNA, the CDR3 is TGCAGCGTTAGGGCAGGATCAAACACTGAAGCTTTCTTT.

This clonotype has a count of ten or more. The chain joins TRBV15 to TRBJ1-6; tentatively, D is TRBD1 (6 bases). Germline V gene lookup returns CDR1 LNHNV and CDR2 YYDKDF (reference sequence). V was trimmed by 2 bases and J by 3 bases, leaving 11 bases between them. The CDR3 loop spans 16 amino acids. CDR3 nucleotide sequence: TGTGCCACCAGCAGATCCGGACAGCTCTATAATTCACCCCTCCACTTT. Translating gives CATSRSGQLYNSPLHF.

As regards this clonotype: The junction departs from the called germline gene at one end, perhaps through a read error. The V and J genes are TRBV20-1 and TRBJ2-6, with a tentative D call TRBD1 (6 bases). The CDR3 has 13 amino acids. Per germline, CDR1 DFQATT and CDR2 SNEGSKA (reference sequence). CDR3 DNA sequence: TGCAGTGCTAGAGATCCATACAGGGACACTGAAGCTTTC. This sequence encodes CSARDPYRDTEAF.

Ten or more counts support this clonotype. The chain carries TRBV29-1 and TRBJ1-1; D is unclear. The length of the CDR3 is 13 residues. The germline V gene has CDR1 SQVTM and CDR2 ANQGSEA. The V and J ends lost 3 bases and 0 bases respectively, with 8 bases between them. The DNA for the CDR3 is TGCAGCGTTGAGACGGGGATGAACACTGAAGCTTTCTTT. It is translated as CSVETGMNTEAFF.

This clonotype has at least ten counts. The V call is TRBV15, the J call TRBJ2-2; D unresolved. Germline-derived CDR1 and CDR2 are LNHNV and YYDKDF (reference sequence). This CDR3 has 13 residues. The V end lost 0 bases, the J end lost 6 bases, and 5 bases lay between the germline ends. CDR3 protein: CATSRDRAGELFF. The CDR3 region has the DNA TGTGCCACCAGCAGAGATAGGGCCGGGGAGCTGTTTTTT.